The rows below give T cell receptor beta chains drawn from one sample of a study of blood T cells in healthy people across ages. One entry per CDR3 protein results from TCRdb running MiXCR on the 5' RACE reads. The sample has about 830,000 distinct CDR3 sequences, 60% to 80% seen once; the top ten hold approximately 30%. The sample taken for sequencing was blood. Receptor source: a man aged 30 to 45 in good health. Each CDR3 is given with its conserved first and last residue. The D gene is left open where the match is weak. Clone size, where shown, is once, few, many, or a class for clones that have expanded.

V	size	J	D	DNA	CDR3
TRBV9	NA	TRBJ1-1	TRBD1	TGTGCCAGCAGCGTAGCCGCACAGGGGGCCGGGGACACTGAAGCTTTCTTT	CASSVAAQGAGDTEAFF
TRBV14	NA	TRBJ2-6	TRBD1	TGTGCCAGCAGCCAGACAGGGGGACTTTTGACTTTC	CASSQTGGLLTF
TRBV7-2	NA	TRBJ2-1	NA	TGTGCCAGCAGCTCTTACCCTTCACTAAACAATGAGCAGTTCTTC	CASSSYPSLNNEQFF
TRBV27	NA	TRBJ2-1	TRBD2	TGTGCCAGCAGTGGGATAGCGGGGGGGCGGAGCTCCTACAATGAGCAGTTCTTC	CASSGIAGGRSSYNEQFF
TRBV29-1	few	TRBJ2-7	NA	TGCAGCGTTGAAACAGGTTTCTCCTACGAGCAGTACTTC	CSVETGFSYEQYF
TRBV7-2	NA	TRBJ2-1	TRBD2	TGTGTCAGCAGCTTAGACATGACTAGCGGGGGGATCAATGAGCAGTTCTTC	CVSSLDMTSGGINEQFF
TRBV28	few	TRBJ2-1	TRBD2	TGTGCCAGCAGTCCACTAGCGGGGGTCCAATCGTCCTACAATGAGCAGTTCTTC	CASSPLAGVQSSYNEQFF
TRBV6-2/TRBV6-3	NA	TRBJ2-3	TRBD2	TGTGCCAGCAGTTACCCTACCGTAGCGGGGGCTACAGATACGCAGTATTTT	CASSYPTVAGATDTQYF
TRBV20-1	NA	TRBJ2-1	NA	TGCAGTGCTAGTCGAGCCGACAATGAGCAGTTCTTC	CSASRADNEQFF
TRBV15	NA	TRBJ2-5	NA	TGTGCCACCAGCAGGGCAGGGACCCCGAATCAAGAGACCCAGTACTTC	CATSRAGTPNQETQYF
TRBV7-2	NA	TRBJ2-2	NA	TGTGCCAGCAGCTTAAGCGGGTTCCACACCGGGGAGCTGTTTTTT	CASSLSGFHTGELFF
TRBV29-1	few	TRBJ2-1	TRBD2	TGCAGCGTTGAAGCGGCTAGCGGGAATGAGCAGTTCTTC	CSVEAASGNEQFF
TRBV9	NA	TRBJ2-3	TRBD2	TGTGCCAGCAAACAGACTAGCGGGGAAACAGATACGCAGTATTTT	CASKQTSGETDTQYF
TRBV27	NA	TRBJ2-1	NA	TGTGCCAGCAGTTTGCACGAAAACTCCTACAATGGGCAGTTCTTC	CASSLHENSYNGQFF
TRBV5-1	NA	TRBJ2-3	NA	TGCGCCAGCAGCTTGGAGTCTAGTCGAATCCTAGATACGCAGTATTTT	CASSLESSRILDTQYF
TRBV4-3	NA	TRBJ2-4	TRBD2	TGCGCCAGCAGCCGACATTCGGGACTAGAGGGAAACATTCAGTACTTC	CASSRHSGLEGNIQYF
TRBV28	NA	TRBJ1-5	TRBD1	TGTGCCAGCCAGGGGGCCGGCTATAGCAATCAGCCCCAGCATTTT	CASQGAGYSNQPQHF
TRBV14	NA	TRBJ2-1	NA	TGTGCCAGCAGCCGTCAGTTACGCGATGAGCAGTTCTTC	CASSRQLRDEQFF
TRBV20-1	NA	TRBJ1-2	NA	TGCAGTGCTAGGCCCGCAGGACGGAACTATGGCTACACCTTC	CSARPAGRNYGYTF
TRBV12-3/TRBV12-4	NA	TRBJ2-1	NA	TGTGCCAGCACCGTCCGGGATTTCCTTAACAATGAGCAGTTCTTC	CASTVRDFLNNEQFF
TRBV7-2	many	TRBJ2-7	TRBD2	TGTGCCAGCAGCCCCGGACTAGAACCCTACGAGCAGTACTTC	CASSPGLEPYEQYF
TRBV6-1	NA	TRBJ1-5	TRBD1	TGTGCCAGCAGTATCCGGGACAGGGTCCATCAGCCCCAGCATTTT	CASSIRDRVHQPQHF
TRBV14	few	TRBJ1-2	NA	TGTGCCAGCAGCCTTGCTGGGGCGAGCTACACCTTC	CASSLAGASYTF
TRBV2	few	TRBJ2-5	NA	TGTGCCAGCAGGATTGAATCCCAGACCCAGTACTTC	CASRIESQTQYF
TRBV20-1	few	TRBJ2-7	NA	TGCAGTGCTAGGGGGGATCCGATTGGCGAGCAGTACTTC	CSARGDPIGEQYF
TRBV20-1	once	TRBJ2-3	NA	TGCAGTGCTAGAGATATAAGGCAATTGGGGGCGGATACGCAGTATTTT	CSARDIRQLGADTQYF
TRBV4-2	NA	TRBJ2-1	TRBD1	TGTGCCAGCAGCCACGCGGACAGGGGGCCAGACAATGAGCAGTTCTTC	CASSHADRGPDNEQFF
TRBV29-1	NA	TRBJ2-7	NA	TGCAGCGTTGTAATAACCGCAAGGAGCTCCTACGAGCAGTACTTC	CSVVITARSSYEQYF
TRBV6-5	once	TRBJ2-3	TRBD1	TGTGCCAGCAGCTACCTGGGACAGGGTGTTATGACGCAGTATTTT	CASSYLGQGVMTQYF
TRBV27	NA	TRBJ2-7	NA	TGTGCCAGCAGTCTAATAGAGTCCTACGAGCAGTACTTC	CASSLIESYEQYF
TRBV6-2/TRBV6-3	NA	TRBJ2-1	NA	TGTGCCAGCAGGCCCCTAGCGAGGGGGACCTACAATGAGCAGTTCTTC	CASRPLARGTYNEQFF
TRBV11-2	NA	TRBJ2-3	NA	TGTGCCAGCAGCTTAAGTATCGGGCCCACGGATACGCAGTATTTT	CASSLSIGPTDTQYF
TRBV3-1	few	TRBJ2-5	NA	TGTGCCAGCAGCCAGTTTATGGGAGGGGGCAGAGAGACCCAGTACTTC	CASSQFMGGGRETQYF